In this sample, the clone carrying this T cell receptor (beta chain) turned up a few times. The sample belongs to a study of blood T cell repertoires in COVID-19. Across the study: Acute and convalescent COVID-19 samples came from the United States, Italy and Spain. PBMCs, B-cell-depleted T cells, or T cells were the source of the cDNA or gDNA that made up the material.

From germline, CDR1 is LGHNA and CDR2 YNFKEQ. V gave up 0 bases and J gave up 4 bases; unmatched junction bases: 7. This CDR3 is 16 amino acids long. How the authors handled the data: Amplification with reference gene primers provided the estimates of nucleated cell counts. Sequencing was performed with immunoSEQ multiplex PCR; in TCRdb, only in-frame clones are kept and a portion is missing. D and trimming come from the DNA, and the V and J calls and clone size come from that table. The sample holds hundreds of thousands of clones; around 86% are singletons and the top ten take approximately 1.5%. The sequence was obtained from a woman aged 30 to 39 with active or convalescent COVID-19. The specimen sequenced was peripheral blood. V and J are TRBV4-2 and TRBJ1-2, with TRBD1 matching over 8 bases. In DNA, the CDR3 is TGTGCCAGCAGCCAAGATACCGCCAGGGGGCCCTATGGCTACACCTTC. Translation gives CASSQDTARGPYGYTF.